These 5 T cell receptor beta chains came from one sample sequenced in a study. TCRdb processed the RT-PCR reads anew with MiXCR; each CDR3 protein has one entry. The data show more than 550,000 distinct CDR3 sequences, 14% seen once. Material: memory CD4+ T cells from blood. The receptors stem from a female donor in good health, serving as a healthy control.

J is TRBJ1-6 and V is TRBV18; 7 nucleotides agree with TRBD1. V shed 2 bases and J 0 bases; nucleotides not matched to a gene: 13. There are 20 residues in the CDR3. Germline V CDR1 and CDR2: KGHSH, LQKENI. CDR3 region: CASSPSPGQTFSSYNSPLHF. In DNA form, the CDR3 reads TGTGCCAGCTCACCATCCCCGGGACAGACGTTTAGCTCCTATAATTCACCCCTCCACTTT. Full variable domain (outside the CDR3, taken from reference TRBV18 and TRBJ1-6): NAGVMQNPRHLVRRRGQEARLRCSPMKGHSHVYWYRQLPEEGLKFMVYLQKENIIDESGMPKERFSAEFPKEGPSILRIQQVVRGDSAAYFCASSPSPGQTFSSYNSPLHFGNGTRLTVT.

This rearrangement joins TRBV5-1 to TRBJ2-7, with a possible D match to TRBD1 (6 bases). This CDR3 contains 13 residues. V was shortened by 3 bases and J by 5 bases, with 12 bases between the two germline ends. Germline loops: CDR1 SGHRS, CDR2 YFSETQ. Here the CDR3 DNA reads TGCGCCAGCAGCTCCTACCCAGGGGACGAGCAGTACTTC. It encodes CASSSYPGDEQYF. The full variable domain, its missing parts supplied by reference TRBV5-1 and TRBJ2-7, is KAGVTQTPRYLIKTRGQQVTLSCSPISGHRSVSWYQQTPGQGLQFLFEYFSETQRNKGNFPGRFSGRQFSNSRSEMNVSTLELGDSALYLCASSSYPGDEQYFGPGTRLTVT.

In its sample, this clonotype was seen many times. This chain joins TRBV10-3 and TRBJ2-7, with D tentatively TRBD1 (6 bases). This CDR3 is 15 amino acids long. Germline CDR1 reads ENHRY; CDR2 reads SYGVKD. Trimming removed 3 bases from V and 2 bases from J, with 14 bases in between. The DNA for the CDR3 is TGTGCCATCAGTGAAGAGGGGGACACCACCTACGAGCAGTACTTC. The encoded protein is CAISEEGDTTYEQYF.

On this clonotype itself: An end of the junction does not agree with germline; a read error may underlie this. V usage is TRBV15 and J usage is TRBJ1-1; 7 nucleotides match TRBD1. The CDR3 consists of 13 residues. Germline-derived CDR1 and CDR2 are LNHNV and YYDKDF (reference sequence). Here the CDR3 DNA reads TGTTCCACCAGCACCGGGACAGTAACCGAAGCTTTCTTT. Translation gives CSTSTGTVTEAFF.

This clonotype was counted only a few times. The chain recombines TRBV29-1 with TRBJ1-4, with 10 positions matching TRBD1. V was clipped by 6 bases and J by 8 bases; unmatched bases: 6. Germline CDR1 SQVTM, CDR2 ANQGSEA. This CDR3 has 13 residues. The CDR3 sequence: CSVDRGLGEKLFF. The CDR3 nucleotides are TGCAGCGTCGACAGGGGGCTGGGAGAAAAACTGTTTTTT.